This TCR beta chain was sequenced during a study of blood T cell repertoires in COVID-19. TCRdb's table, derived via immunoSEQ multiplex PCR, lists solely in-frame clones and lacks some. The profile shows about 210,000 clones, roughly four fifths of them singletons. J was trimmed by 0 bases and V by 5 bases; bases with no gene match: 2. The CDR3 is made up of 14 amino acids. Germline V lookup: CDR1 SNHLY, CDR2 FYNNEI. This clone was seen only a few times. This TCR derives from a woman between 35 and 50 years old with active or convalescent COVID-19. Sample: peripheral blood. The chain carries TRBV2 and TRBJ2-3; 7 nucleotides agree with TRBD2. DNA for the CDR3: TGTGCCAGCAGTTTAGCGGGTAGCACAGATACGCAGTATTTT. The encoded protein is CASSLAGSTDTQYF. Complete variable domain (other parts from reference TRBV2 and TRBJ2-3): EPEVTQTPSHQVTQMGQEVILRCVPISNHLYFYWYRQILGQKVEFLVSFYNNEISEKSEIFDDQFSVERPDGSNFTLKIRSTKLEDSAMYFCASSLAGSTDTQYFGPGTRLTVL.